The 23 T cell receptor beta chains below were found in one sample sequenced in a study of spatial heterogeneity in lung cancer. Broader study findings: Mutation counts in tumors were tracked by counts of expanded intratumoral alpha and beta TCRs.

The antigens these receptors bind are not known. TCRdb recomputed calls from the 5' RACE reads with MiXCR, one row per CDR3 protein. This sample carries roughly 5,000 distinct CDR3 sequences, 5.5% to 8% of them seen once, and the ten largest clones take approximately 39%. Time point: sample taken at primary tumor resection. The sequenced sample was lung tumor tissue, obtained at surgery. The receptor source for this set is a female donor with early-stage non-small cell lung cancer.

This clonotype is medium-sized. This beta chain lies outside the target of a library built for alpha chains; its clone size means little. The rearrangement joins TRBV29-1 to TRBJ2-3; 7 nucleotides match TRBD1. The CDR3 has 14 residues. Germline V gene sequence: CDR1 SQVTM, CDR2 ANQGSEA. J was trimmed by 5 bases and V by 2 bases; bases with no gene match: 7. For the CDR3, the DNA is TGCAGCGTTGAATCCGGGACAGTGGGAGATACGCAGTATTTT. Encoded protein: CSVESGTVGDTQYF.

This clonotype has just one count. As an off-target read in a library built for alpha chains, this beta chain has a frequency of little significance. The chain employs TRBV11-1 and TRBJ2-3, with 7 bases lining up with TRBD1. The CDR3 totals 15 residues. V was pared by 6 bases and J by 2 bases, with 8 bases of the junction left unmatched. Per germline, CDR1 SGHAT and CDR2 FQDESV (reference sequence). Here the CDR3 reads CASRPIDRDTDTQYF. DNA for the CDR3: TGTGCCAGCAGGCCGATCGACAGGGACACAGATACGCAGTATTTT.

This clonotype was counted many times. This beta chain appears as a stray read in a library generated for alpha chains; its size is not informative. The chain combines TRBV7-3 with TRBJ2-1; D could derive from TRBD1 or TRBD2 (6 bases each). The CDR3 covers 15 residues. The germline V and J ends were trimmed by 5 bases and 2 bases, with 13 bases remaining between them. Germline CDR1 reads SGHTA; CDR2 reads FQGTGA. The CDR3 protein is CASSQHGGTYNEQFF. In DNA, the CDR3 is TGTGCCAGCAGCCAACACGGGGGCACCTACAATGAGCAGTTCTTC.

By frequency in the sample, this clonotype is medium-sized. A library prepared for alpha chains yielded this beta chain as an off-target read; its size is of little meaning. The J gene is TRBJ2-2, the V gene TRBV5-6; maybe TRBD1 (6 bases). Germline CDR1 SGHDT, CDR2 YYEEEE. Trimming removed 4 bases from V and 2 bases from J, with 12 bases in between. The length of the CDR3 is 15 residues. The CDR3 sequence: CASSLGGTNTGELFF. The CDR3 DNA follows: TGTGCCAGCAGCCTAGGGGGAACCAACACCGGGGAGCTGTTTTTT.

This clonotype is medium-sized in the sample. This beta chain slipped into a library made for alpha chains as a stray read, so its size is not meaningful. The CDR3 region is CASSPGLAGGATDTQYF. CDR3 coding DNA: TGTGCCAGCAGCCCGGGACTAGCGGGGGGCGCCACAGATACGCAGTATTTT. V gene TRBV11-1 combines with J gene TRBJ2-3; TRBD2 matches 15 bases. Germline CDR1 and CDR2: SGHAT and FQDESV (reference sequence). With V trimmed by 5 bases and J by 2 bases, 5 bases remained unmatched. The CDR3 has 17 amino acids. Full variable domain (outside the CDR3, taken from reference TRBV11-1 and TRBJ2-3): EAEVAQSPRYKITEKSQAVAFWCDPISGHATLYWYRQILGQGPELLVQFQDESVVDDSQLPKDRFSAERLKGVDSTLKIQPAELGDSAMYLCASSPGLAGGATDTQYFGPGTRLTVL.

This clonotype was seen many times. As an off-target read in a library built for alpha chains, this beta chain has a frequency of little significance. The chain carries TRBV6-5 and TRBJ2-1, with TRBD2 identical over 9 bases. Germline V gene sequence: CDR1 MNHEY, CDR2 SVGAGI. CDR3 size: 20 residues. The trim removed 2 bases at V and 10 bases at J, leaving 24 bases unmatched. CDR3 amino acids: CASSYLRGERGEPRIREQFF. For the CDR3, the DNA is TGTGCCAGCAGTTACCTACGGGGGGAGCGGGGGGAGCCCCGAATAAGGGAGCAGTTCTTC.

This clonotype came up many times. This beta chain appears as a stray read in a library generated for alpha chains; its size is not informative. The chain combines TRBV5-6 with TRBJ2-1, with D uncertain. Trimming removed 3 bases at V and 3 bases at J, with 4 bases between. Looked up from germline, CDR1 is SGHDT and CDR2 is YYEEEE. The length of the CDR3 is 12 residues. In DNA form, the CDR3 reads TGTGCCAGCAGCTCGTACTACAATGAGCAGTTCTTC. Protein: CASSSYYNEQFF.

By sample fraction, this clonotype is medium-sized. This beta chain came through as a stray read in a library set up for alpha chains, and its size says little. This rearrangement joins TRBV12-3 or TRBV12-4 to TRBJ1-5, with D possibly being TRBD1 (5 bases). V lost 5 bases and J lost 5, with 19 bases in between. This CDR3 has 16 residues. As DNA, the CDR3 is TGTGCCAGCAGTCCCTTTAGCGGGGCGCGCCATCAGCCCCAGCATTTT. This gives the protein CASSPFSGARHQPQHF.

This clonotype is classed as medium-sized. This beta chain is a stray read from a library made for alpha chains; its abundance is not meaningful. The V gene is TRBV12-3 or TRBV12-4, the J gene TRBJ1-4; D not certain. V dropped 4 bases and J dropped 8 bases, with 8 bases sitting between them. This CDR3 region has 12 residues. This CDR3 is CASSSGMEKLFF. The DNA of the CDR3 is TGTGCCAGCAGTTCCGGGATGGAAAAACTGTTTTTT.

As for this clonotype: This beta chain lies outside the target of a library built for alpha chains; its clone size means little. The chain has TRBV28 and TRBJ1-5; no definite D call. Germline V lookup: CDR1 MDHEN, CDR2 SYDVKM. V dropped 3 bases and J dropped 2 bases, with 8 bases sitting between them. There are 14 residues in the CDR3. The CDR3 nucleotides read TGTGCCAGCAGTTTTTTCACCGGCAATCAGCCCCAGCATTTT. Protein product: CASSFFTGNQPQHF.

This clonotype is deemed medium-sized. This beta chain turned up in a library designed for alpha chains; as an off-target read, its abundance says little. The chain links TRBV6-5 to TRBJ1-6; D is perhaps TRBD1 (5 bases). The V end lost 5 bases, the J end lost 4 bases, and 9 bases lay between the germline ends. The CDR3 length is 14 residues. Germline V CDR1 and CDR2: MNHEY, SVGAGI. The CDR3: CASSRRGYNSPLHF. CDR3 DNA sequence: TGTGCCAGCAGTCGGAGGGGATATAATTCACCCCTCCACTTT.

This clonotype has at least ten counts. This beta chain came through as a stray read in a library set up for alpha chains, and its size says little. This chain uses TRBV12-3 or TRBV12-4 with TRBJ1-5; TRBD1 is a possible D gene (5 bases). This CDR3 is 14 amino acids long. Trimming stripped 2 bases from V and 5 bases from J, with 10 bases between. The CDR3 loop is CASSLMGPYQPQHF. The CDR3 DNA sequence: TGTGCCAGCAGTTTAATGGGACCTTATCAGCCCCAGCATTTT.

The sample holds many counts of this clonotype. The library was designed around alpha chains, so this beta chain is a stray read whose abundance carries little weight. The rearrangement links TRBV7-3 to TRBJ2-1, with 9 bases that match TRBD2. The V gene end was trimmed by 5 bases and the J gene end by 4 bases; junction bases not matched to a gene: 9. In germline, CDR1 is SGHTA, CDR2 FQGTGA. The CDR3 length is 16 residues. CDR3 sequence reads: CASSPRAGGGYNEQFF. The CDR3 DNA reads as TGTGCCAGCAGCCCACGAGCGGGGGGCGGTTACAATGAGCAGTTCTTC.

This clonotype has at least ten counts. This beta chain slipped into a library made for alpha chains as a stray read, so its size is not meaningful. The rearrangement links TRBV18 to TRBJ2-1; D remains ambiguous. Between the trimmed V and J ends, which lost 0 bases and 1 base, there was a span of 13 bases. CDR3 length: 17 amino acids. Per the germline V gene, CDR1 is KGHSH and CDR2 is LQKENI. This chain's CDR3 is CASSPPGQALSYNEQFF. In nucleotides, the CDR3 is TGTGCCAGCTCACCACCGGGCCAAGCGTTATCCTACAATGAGCAGTTCTTC.

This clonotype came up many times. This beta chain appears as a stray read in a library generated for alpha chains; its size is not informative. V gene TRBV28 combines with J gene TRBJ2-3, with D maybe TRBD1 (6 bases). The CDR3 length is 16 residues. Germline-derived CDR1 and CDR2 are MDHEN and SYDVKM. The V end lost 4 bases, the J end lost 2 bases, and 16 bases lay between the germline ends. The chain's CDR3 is CASSSFGGQYTDTQYF. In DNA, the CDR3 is TGTGCCAGCAGTTCCTTTGGCGGACAGTACACAGATACGCAGTATTTT. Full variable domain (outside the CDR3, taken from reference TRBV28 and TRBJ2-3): DVKVTQSSRYLVKRTGEKVFLECVQDMDHENMFWYRQDPGLGLRLIYFSYDVKMKEKGDIPEGYSVSREKKERFSLILESASTNQTSMYLCASSSFGGQYTDTQYFGPGTRLTVL.

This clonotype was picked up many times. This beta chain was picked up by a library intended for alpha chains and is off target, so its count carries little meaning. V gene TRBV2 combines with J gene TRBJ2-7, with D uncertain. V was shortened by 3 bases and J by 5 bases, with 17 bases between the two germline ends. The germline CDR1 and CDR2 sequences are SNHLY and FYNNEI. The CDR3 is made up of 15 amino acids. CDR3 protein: CASSDPTSLGHEQYF. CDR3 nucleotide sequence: TGTGCCAGCAGTGACCCGACCTCACTGGGCCACGAGCAGTACTTC.

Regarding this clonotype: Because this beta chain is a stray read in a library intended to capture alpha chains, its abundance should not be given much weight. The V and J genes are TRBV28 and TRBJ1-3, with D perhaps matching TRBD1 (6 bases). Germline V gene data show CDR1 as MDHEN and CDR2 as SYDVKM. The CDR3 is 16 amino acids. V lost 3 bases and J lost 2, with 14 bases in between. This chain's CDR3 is CASSLAVQGPGNTIYF. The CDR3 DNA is TGTGCCAGCAGTTTGGCCGTGCAGGGGCCTGGAAACACCATATATTTT.

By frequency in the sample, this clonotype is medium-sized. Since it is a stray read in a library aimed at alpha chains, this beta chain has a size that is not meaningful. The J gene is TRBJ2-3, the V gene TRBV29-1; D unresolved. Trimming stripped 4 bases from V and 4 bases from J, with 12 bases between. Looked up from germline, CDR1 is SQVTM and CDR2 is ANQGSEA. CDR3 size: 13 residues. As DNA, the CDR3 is TGCAGCGTTGGGGTGGCCAGCCCAGATACGCAGTATTTT. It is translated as CSVGVASPDTQYF.

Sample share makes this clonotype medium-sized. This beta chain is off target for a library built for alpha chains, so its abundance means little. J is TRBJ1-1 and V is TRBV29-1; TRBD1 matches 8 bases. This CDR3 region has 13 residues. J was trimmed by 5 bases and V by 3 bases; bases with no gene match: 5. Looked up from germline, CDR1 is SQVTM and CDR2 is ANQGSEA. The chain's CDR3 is CSVDAGGRTEAFF. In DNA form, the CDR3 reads TGCAGCGTTGACGCAGGGGGCAGGACTGAAGCTTTCTTT.

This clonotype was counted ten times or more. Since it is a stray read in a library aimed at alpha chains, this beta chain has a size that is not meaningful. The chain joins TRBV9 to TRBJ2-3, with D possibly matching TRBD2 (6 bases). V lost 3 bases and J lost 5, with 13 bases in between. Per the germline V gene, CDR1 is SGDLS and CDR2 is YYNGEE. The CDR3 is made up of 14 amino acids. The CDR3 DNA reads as TGTGCCAGCAGCGCCCGGGACTCGTTAGATACGCAGTATTTT. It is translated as CASSARDSLDTQYF.

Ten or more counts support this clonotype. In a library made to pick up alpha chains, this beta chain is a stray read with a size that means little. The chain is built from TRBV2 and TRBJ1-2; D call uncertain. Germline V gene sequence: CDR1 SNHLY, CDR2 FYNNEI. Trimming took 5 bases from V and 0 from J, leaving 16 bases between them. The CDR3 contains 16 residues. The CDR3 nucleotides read TGTGCCAGCAGTAGGACTACCATGGCAGCTAACTATGGCTACACCTTC. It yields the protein CASSRTTMAANYGYTF.

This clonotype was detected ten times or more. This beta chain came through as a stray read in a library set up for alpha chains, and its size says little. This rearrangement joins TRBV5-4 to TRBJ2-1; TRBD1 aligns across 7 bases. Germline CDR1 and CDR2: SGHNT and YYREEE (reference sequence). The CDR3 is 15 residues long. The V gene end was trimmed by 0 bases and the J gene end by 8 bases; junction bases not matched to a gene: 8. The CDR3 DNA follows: TGTGCCAGCAGCTTGGACAGGGGAAGAGGGTATGAGCAGTTCTTC. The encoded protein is CASSLDRGRGYEQFF.

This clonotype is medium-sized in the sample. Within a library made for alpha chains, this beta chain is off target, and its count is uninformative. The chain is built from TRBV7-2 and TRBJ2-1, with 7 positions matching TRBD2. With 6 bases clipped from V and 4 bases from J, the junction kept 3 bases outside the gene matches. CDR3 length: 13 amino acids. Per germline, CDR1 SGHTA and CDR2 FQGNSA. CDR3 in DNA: TGTGCCAGCAGTGGACTAGTATACAATGAGCAGTTCTTC. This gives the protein CASSGLVYNEQFF. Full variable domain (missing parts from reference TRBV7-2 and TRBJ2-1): GAGVSQSPSNKVTEKGKDVELRCDPISGHTALYWYRQSLGQGLEFLIYFQGNSAPDKSGLPSDRFSAERTGGSVSTLTIQRTQQEDSAVYLCASSGLVYNEQFFGPGTRLTVL.